A single T cell receptor (beta chain) is shown here with its context. V was trimmed by 9 bases and J by 3 bases, leaving 8 bases between them. The germline V gene encodes CDR1 WNHNN and CDR2 SYGVQD (reference sequence). This CDR3 is built from 11 residues. This sample is drawn from a study of T cell responses to AZD1222 COVID-19 vaccine. TCRdb keeps only in-frame clones here, not all; method: immunoSEQ multiplex PCR. The table records roughly 100,000 clones, 89% of them present only once. This TCR came from an adult who received the AZD1222 COVID-19 vaccine. Sequenced material: peripheral blood, taken 28 days after the second AZD1222 dose. V usage is TRBV10-1 and J usage is TRBJ1-2; weak D call: TRBD1 (5 bases). The CDR3 spells CARQGDYGYTF. The CDR3 DNA reads as TGCGCCAGGCAGGGCGACTATGGCTACACCTTC.